The TCR beta chain described here comes from a study of cytotoxic CD8 clonotypes in ibrutinib-treated CLL. Repertoires were generated with immunoSEQ multiplex PCR, while TCRdb's copy carries only in-frame clones and drops some. The sample includes 270,000 or so clones, roughly four fifths of them seen just once. This sample comprised PBMCs, obtained at disease progression, from a patient treated with ibrutinib. The source is a human donor with chronic lymphocytic leukemia.

CDR3 loop: CASSPTWGNQPQHF. The CDR3 DNA reads TGTGCCAGCAGTCCGACCTGGGGCAATCAGCCCCAGCATTTT. The genes are TRBV9 and TRBJ1-5; no clear D gene. The CDR3 has 14 amino acids. CDR1 and CDR2 from the germline V gene are SGDLS and YYNGEE. V lost 5 bases, J lost 2 bases, and 11 bases lay in between.